One sample yielded the 27 T cell receptor beta chains listed below, sequenced in a study of T cells expressing NK-cell markers. TCRdb processed the 5' RACE reads again and assigns one entry to each CDR3 protein, with no DNA. The sample data list some 340,000 distinct CDR3 sequences. Sequenced sample: blood T cells: a sorted CD56 or NKG2C T cell subset, CD4+ or CD8+ T cells, or bulk PBMC T cells (not recorded which). All receptors come from a man aged 18-69 years in good health.

V is TRBV27 and J is TRBJ1-2. The CDR3 runs 15 residues. Germline V lookup: CDR1 MNHEY, CDR2 SMNVEV (reference sequence). The CDR3 reads CASSLSTTQPYGYTF.

V gene TRBV3-1 combines with J gene TRBJ2-1. CDR1 LGHDT and CDR2 YNNKEL come from the germline V gene (reference sequence). The CDR3 is made up of 13 amino acids. CDR3 amino acids: CASSLGPHDEQFF.

The chain joins TRBV15 to TRBJ1-4. Germline V gene sequence: CDR1 LNHNV, CDR2 YYDKDF (reference sequence). The CDR3 consists of 14 residues. The CDR3 sequence is CATSRDGLKEKLFF.

J is TRBJ1-1 and V is TRBV15. The CDR3 totals 13 residues. Looked up from germline, CDR1 is LNHNV and CDR2 is YYDKDF (reference sequence). CDR3 sequence: CATSLTQNTEAFF.

The chain joins TRBV6-5 to TRBJ1-4; TCRdb designates TRBD1, a call that cannot be tested without DNA. The CDR3 is made up of 15 amino acids. Germline loops: CDR1 MNHEY, CDR2 SVGAGI. This CDR3 is CASSSRTGHMEKLFF.

The chain joins TRBV6-1 to TRBJ2-5; as DNA is missing, the TRBD2 call by TCRdb cannot be tested. The CDR3 covers 15 residues. The germline gives CDR1 MNHNS, CDR2 SASEGT. CDR3 loop: CASRFRGGVQETQYF.

The chain combines TRBV9 with TRBJ2-3; TCRdb outputs TRBD1, but without DNA this stays unchecked. The CDR3 covers 16 residues. In germline, CDR1 is SGDLS, CDR2 YYNGEE. The CDR3 loop is CASSRGGRARTDTQYF.

This chain connects TRBV5-5 to TRBJ2-1; the TCRdb D gene call, TRBD1, has no DNA to confirm it. The germline CDR1 and CDR2 sequences are SGHKS and YYEKEE (reference sequence). This CDR3 spans 14 amino acids. The CDR3 loop is CASSPRGFRDEQFF.

V and J are TRBV2 and TRBJ1-2. The CDR3 runs 13 residues. CDR1 and CDR2 from the germline V gene are SNHLY and FYNNEI. The CDR3 loop reads CASSELRVYGYTF. The full variable domain, its missing parts supplied by reference TRBV2 and TRBJ1-2, is EPEVTQTPSHQVTQMGQEVILRCVPISNHLYFYWYRQILGQKVEFLVSFYNNEISEKSEIFDDQFSVERPDGSNFTLKIRSTKLEDSAMYFCASSELRVYGYTFGSGTRLTVV.

The chain couples TRBV5-1 to TRBJ2-5. Germline-derived CDR1 and CDR2 are SGHRS and YFSETQ. The CDR3 runs to 15 residues. CDR3 region: CASSFYAERQETQYF. The entire variable domain, with the rest obtained from reference TRBV5-1 and TRBJ2-5, is as follows: KAGVTQTPRYLIKTRGQQVTLSCSPISGHRSVSWYQQTPGQGLQFLFEYFSETQRNKGNFPGRFSGRQFSNSRSEMNVSTLELGDSALYLCASSFYAERQETQYFGPGTRLLVL.

The V and J genes are TRBV5-1 and TRBJ2-1; TCRdb selects TRBD2, and the lack of DNA leaves this call unchecked. The CDR3 runs to 15 residues. Germline V lookup: CDR1 SGHRS, CDR2 YFSETQ. This chain's CDR3 is CASSGRGPSQGEQFF.

The rearrangement joins TRBV6-2 or TRBV6-3 to TRBJ2-1; TCRdb lists TRBD1, though no DNA is available to test this call. The CDR3 is 15 residues long. Germline assignment: CDR1 MNHEY and CDR2 SVGEGT. The CDR3 loop reads CASSHRDRDYNEQFF.

The chain joins TRBV12-3 or TRBV12-4 to TRBJ2-7. The CDR3 has 15 amino acids. The CDR3: CASSLGGRLPYEQYF.

V usage is TRBV3-1 and J usage is TRBJ2-7; TCRdb selects TRBD2, and the lack of DNA leaves this call unchecked. The CDR3 runs 15 residues. Germline-derived CDR1 and CDR2 are LGHDT and YNNKEL (reference sequence). CDR3 loop: CASSQRWRTNYEQYF.

The CDR3 here is CASSHRDRMNTEAFF. The chain uses TRBV6-1 and TRBJ1-1; TCRdb indicates TRBD1, and absent DNA this call remains unverified. The CDR3 spans 15 residues. Germline V gene lookup returns CDR1 MNHNS and CDR2 SASEGT.

J is TRBJ1-5 and V is TRBV4-2; TCRdb outputs TRBD1, but without DNA this stays unchecked. CDR1 is LGHNA and CDR2 is YNFKEQ in the germline V gene. This CDR3 contains 15 residues. CDR3 region: CASSHAGIRNQPQHF.

The rearrangement links TRBV6-5 to TRBJ2-7; TCRdb designates TRBD1, a call that cannot be tested without DNA. Germline V gene lookup returns CDR1 MNHEY and CDR2 SVGAGI. The length of the CDR3 is 14 residues. The CDR3 protein is CASSYPGPRDEQYF.

V usage is TRBV7-9 and J usage is TRBJ2-5; TCRdb designates TRBD1, a call that cannot be tested without DNA. In germline, CDR1 is SEHNR, CDR2 FQNEAQ (reference sequence). This CDR3 has 15 amino acids. CDR3 sequence reads: CASSSSGTGAETQYF.

This chain uses TRBV15 with TRBJ2-5; the D call of TRBD2 rests on TCRdb alone, since no DNA is present to check it. Germline V gene sequence: CDR1 LNHNV, CDR2 YYDKDF (reference sequence). This CDR3 is 19 amino acids long. The CDR3 here is CATSRAPGLAGGLGETQYF.

The J gene is TRBJ2-3, the V gene TRBV9; checking the TCRdb D call of TRBD2 is not possible without DNA. The CDR3 covers 17 residues. CDR1 SGDLS and CDR2 YYNGEE come from the germline V gene. Here the CDR3 reads CASSVVGAGGPTDTQYF.

V is TRBV18 and J is TRBJ2-3; the TCRdb call, TRBD2, lacks DNA for checking. Germline values: CDR1 KGHSH, CDR2 LQKENI. The CDR3 covers 17 residues. The CDR3 sequence: CASSPPVLPRSTDTQYF.

This chain uses TRBV20-1 with TRBJ2-7; TCRdb names TRBD2, which stays unverified in the absence of DNA. In germline, CDR1 is DFQATT, CDR2 SNEGSKA (reference sequence). The CDR3 extends over 16 amino acids. The CDR3 spells CSAKKEGLPISYEQYF.

This rearrangement joins TRBV18 to TRBJ2-3; TCRdb lists TRBD1, though no DNA is available to test this call. This CDR3 contains 14 residues. Looked up from germline, CDR1 is KGHSH and CDR2 is LQKENI. The CDR3 loop is CASSPWQGADTQYF.

The chain links TRBV11-1 to TRBJ2-3; absent DNA, TCRdb's TRBD1 call cannot be checked. This CDR3 comprises 19 residues. CDR1 SGHAT and CDR2 FQDESV come from the germline V gene (reference sequence). CDR3 amino acids: CASSPPRLREGVTTDTQYF. Full variable domain (rest looked up from reference TRBV11-1 and TRBJ2-3): EAEVAQSPRYKITEKSQAVAFWCDPISGHATLYWYRQILGQGPELLVQFQDESVVDDSQLPKDRFSAERLKGVDSTLKIQPAELGDSAMYLCASSPPRLREGVTTDTQYFGPGTRLTVL.

The J gene is TRBJ2-3, the V gene TRBV5-6; with no DNA, the TCRdb D assignment of TRBD1 cannot be verified. This CDR3 is 16 amino acids long. Germline V gives CDR1 SGHDT, CDR2 YYEEEE. The CDR3 sequence is CASSQLDRRPTDTQYF.

The V and J genes are TRBV27 and TRBJ2-7; TCRdb returns TRBD2, unconfirmable since there is no DNA. CDR1 and CDR2 (germline): MNHEY, SMNVEV (reference sequence). This CDR3 is 11 amino acids long. CDR3 sequence reads: CATGRAYEQYF.

This sequence joins TRBV27 and TRBJ2-2. The CDR3 has 15 residues. Germline loops: CDR1 MNHEY, CDR2 SMNVEV (reference sequence). CDR3 loop: CASSLYTANTGELFF.